The 18 T cell receptor beta chains below were found in one sample sequenced in a study of early T cells in non-severe SARS-CoV-2 infection. MiXCR, applied by TCRdb to the 5' RACE reads, yields one record per CDR3 protein. The table has 50,000 to 70,000 distinct CDR3 sequences, roughly 8.4% seen once. Sequencing was performed on whole blood. The receptor set was obtained from an adult who was a healthcare worker with PCR-confirmed SARS-CoV-2 infection or an uninfected control (not recorded which).

This chain joins TRBV3-1 and TRBJ2-7; D is uncertain. Trimming left V 2 bases short and J 5 bases short, with 4 bases between. Germline V lookup: CDR1 LGHDT, CDR2 YNNKEL (reference sequence). This CDR3 is built from 11 residues. CDR3 nucleotides: TGTGCCAGCAGCCAAAGCCACGAGCAGTACTTC. This encodes CASSQSHEQYF.

This clonotype was detected a few times. The rearrangement uses TRBV30 and TRBJ1-2; possible D gene TRBD1, 6 bases. CDR3 size: 13 residues. Germline CDR1 is GTSNPN and CDR2 is SVGIG (reference sequence). Trimming removed 8 bases from V and 5 bases from J, with 18 bases in between. The CDR3 nucleotides read TGTGCCGGGACGTCACAGGGTGTGTATGGCTACACCTTC. Translating gives CAGTSQGVYGYTF.

This clonotype appeared a few times. Here the CDR3 DNA reads TGTGCCAGCAGCCAGGGTCGGAACACTGAAGCTTTCTTT. This encodes CASSQGRNTEAFF. The V and J genes are TRBV3-1 and TRBJ1-1; D not certain. The CDR3 loop spans 13 amino acids. The germline CDR1 and CDR2 sequences are LGHDT and YNNKEL (reference sequence). The V gene lost 3 bases and the J gene lost 1 base, with 6 bases spanning the gap.

This clonotype was seen more than once but under ten times. This chain links TRBV28 with TRBJ2-7, with D tentatively TRBD1 (6 bases). Trimming cost V 6 bases and J 3 bases, with 18 bases left between them. CDR3 size: 15 residues. CDR1 is MDHEN and CDR2 is SYDVKM in the germline V gene. This chain's CDR3 is CASSSGQRAHYEQYF. The CDR3 DNA reads as TGTGCCAGCAGCTCCGGACAGAGGGCCCACTACGAGCAGTACTTC.

Ten or more counts support this clonotype. The J gene is TRBJ1-5, the V gene TRBV3-1, with 8 bases matching TRBD1. CDR1 is LGHDT, CDR2 YNNKEL, per germline (reference sequence). Unmatched junction bases numbered 8, after V lost 4 bases and J lost 9 bases. The CDR3 runs 14 residues. Here the CDR3 DNA reads TGTGCCAGCAGCCTTACAGGGGGATCCTTGCCCCAGCATTTT. It yields the protein CASSLTGGSLPQHF.

This clonotype was observed at least ten times. The chain joins TRBV20-1 to TRBJ2-7; a weak D match, TRBD1 (5 bases). The CDR3 has 14 residues. Germline V gives CDR1 DFQATT, CDR2 SNEGSKA (reference sequence). Trimming cost V 6 bases and J 0 bases, with 15 bases left between them. CDR3 nucleotides: TGCAGTGCCGGAGACAGACCTAGCTCCTACGAGCAGTACTTC. Protein sequence: CSAGDRPSSYEQYF.

This clonotype was counted a few times. V usage is TRBV6-6 and J usage is TRBJ2-1; 7 positions agree with TRBD2. J gave up 0 bases and V 5 bases, and 4 bases lay outside the gene matches. CDR1 is MNHNY and CDR2 is SVGAGI in the germline V gene (reference sequence). This CDR3 is 15 amino acids long. The CDR3 nucleotides read TGTGCCAGCAGTATATCGGGGGGCTCCTACAATGAGCAGTTCTTC. Protein sequence: CASSISGGSYNEQFF.

This clonotype appeared many times. The chain carries TRBV15 and TRBJ1-6; tentatively, D is TRBD1 (5 bases). Per germline, CDR1 LNHNV and CDR2 YYDKDF (reference sequence). The length of the CDR3 is 15 residues. V lost 0 bases, J lost 5 bases, and 8 bases lay in between. The CDR3 loop reads CATSRDRVNNSPLHF. The CDR3 bases are TGTGCCACCAGCAGAGACAGGGTGAATAATTCACCCCTCCACTTT.

The chain links TRBV7-8 to TRBJ2-7, with D unclear. This CDR3 has 11 residues. Germline loops: CDR1 SGHVS, CDR2 FQNEAQ. Trimming stripped 3 bases from V and 6 bases from J, with 6 bases between. Here the CDR3 reads CASSFHREQYF. The CDR3 bases are TGTGCCAGCAGCTTCCACCGCGAGCAGTACTTC.

This clonotype was detected a few times. This chain links TRBV11-1 with TRBJ2-3; D gene uncertain. The CDR3 length is 17 residues. Trimming removed 1 base from V and 0 bases from J, with 14 bases in between. Looked up from germline, CDR1 is SGHAT and CDR2 is FQDESV (reference sequence). CDR3 loop: CASSLEGLDASTDTQYF. CDR3 DNA: TGTGCCAGCAGCTTAGAGGGCTTGGACGCTAGCACAGATACGCAGTATTTT.

A few counts support this clonotype. This chain uses TRBV7-9 with TRBJ2-7; TRBD1 matches 8 bases. Germline CDR1 reads SEHNR; CDR2 reads FQNEAQ (reference sequence). The CDR3 length is 16 residues. V dropped 5 bases and J dropped 0; count of bases not matched to a gene: 9. CDR3 DNA sequence: TGTGCCAGCAGCCCACCAGGGGGCATCACCTCCTACGAGCAGTACTTC. Amino acids: CASSPPGGITSYEQYF.

This chain connects TRBV5-4 to TRBJ2-5; D uncertain. CDR3 length: 13 residues. V was clipped by 7 bases and J by 2 bases, with 12 bases between them. The germline gives CDR1 SGHNT, CDR2 YYREEE (reference sequence). The CDR3 region has the DNA TGTGCCAGCCGACTTTTGGAACAAGAGACCCAGTACTTC. Protein product: CASRLLEQETQYF.

The chain has TRBV5-4 and TRBJ1-1, with a tentative D call TRBD1 (5 bases). V was shortened by 0 bases and J by 3 bases, with 12 bases between the two germline ends. The CDR3 covers 15 residues. In germline, CDR1 is SGHNT, CDR2 YYREEE (reference sequence). The CDR3 loop reads CASSLDQGEYTEAFF. The CDR3 nucleotides are TGTGCCAGCAGCTTGGATCAGGGAGAATACACTGAAGCTTTCTTT.

This clonotype came up many times. V and J are TRBV7-3 and TRBJ2-1; 11 nucleotides align to TRBD2. From germline, CDR1 is SGHTA and CDR2 FQGTGA. V trimming: 4 bases; J trimming: 8 bases; junction bases outside the gene matches: 10. The CDR3 extends over 16 amino acids. The CDR3 is CASSSRASGRTHEQFF. CDR3 nucleotide sequence: TGTGCCAGCAGCTCTCGGGCTAGCGGGAGGACCCATGAGCAGTTCTTC.

In this sample, this clonotype turned up many times. This rearrangement joins TRBV3-1 to TRBJ2-2; D unresolved. The length of the CDR3 is 14 residues. Germline assignment: CDR1 LGHDT and CDR2 YNNKEL (reference sequence). V was cut by 4 bases and J by 6 bases, with 12 bases left in between. The CDR3 DNA reads TGTGCCAGCAGCCTTCAACCTTTTGCCGGGGAGCTGTTTTTT. Its translation: CASSLQPFAGELFF.

This chain uses TRBV20-1 with TRBJ2-7; unclear D gene. V was cut by 6 bases and J by 1 base, with 13 bases left in between. Germline CDR1 reads DFQATT; CDR2 reads SNEGSKA (reference sequence). The CDR3 contains 13 residues. This chain's CDR3 is CSAQDDKSYEQYF. CDR3 nucleotide sequence: TGCAGTGCCCAAGACGACAAATCCTACGAGCAGTACTTC.

Ten or more counts support this clonotype. The rearrangement joins TRBV6-6 to TRBJ1-1; 12 bases line up with TRBD1. Germline V gives CDR1 MNHNY, CDR2 SVGAGI (reference sequence). The CDR3 is made up of 16 amino acids. The V segment lost 8 bases and the J segment 11 bases; nucleotides outside the gene matches: 18. In nucleotides, the CDR3 is TGTGCCAGCCATGTGAACCGGGACAGGGGGCGCGTTAAGGCTTTCTTT. Its protein product is CASHVNRDRGRVKAFF.

This clonotype occurred many times. The CDR3 DNA sequence: TGTGCCAGCAGTGAGCAGGGTTTTAATTCACCCCTCCACTTT. Translating it yields CASSEQGFNSPLHF. The chain recombines TRBV25-1 with TRBJ1-6; the D gene is possibly TRBD1 (5 bases). The CDR3 contains 14 residues. Germline V gene sequence: CDR1 MGHDK, CDR2 SYGVNS. V shed 3 bases and J shed 6 bases, with 9 bases lying between them.